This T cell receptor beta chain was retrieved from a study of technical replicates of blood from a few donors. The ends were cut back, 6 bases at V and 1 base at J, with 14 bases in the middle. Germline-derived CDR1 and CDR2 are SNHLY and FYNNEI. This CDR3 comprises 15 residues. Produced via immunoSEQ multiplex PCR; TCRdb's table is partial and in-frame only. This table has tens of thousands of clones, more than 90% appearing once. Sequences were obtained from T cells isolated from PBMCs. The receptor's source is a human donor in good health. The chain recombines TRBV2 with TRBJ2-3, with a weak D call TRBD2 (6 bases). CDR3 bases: TGTGCCAGCAGGGGGGGACTTTCCCGCACAGATACGCAGTATTTT. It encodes CASRGGLSRTDTQYF.